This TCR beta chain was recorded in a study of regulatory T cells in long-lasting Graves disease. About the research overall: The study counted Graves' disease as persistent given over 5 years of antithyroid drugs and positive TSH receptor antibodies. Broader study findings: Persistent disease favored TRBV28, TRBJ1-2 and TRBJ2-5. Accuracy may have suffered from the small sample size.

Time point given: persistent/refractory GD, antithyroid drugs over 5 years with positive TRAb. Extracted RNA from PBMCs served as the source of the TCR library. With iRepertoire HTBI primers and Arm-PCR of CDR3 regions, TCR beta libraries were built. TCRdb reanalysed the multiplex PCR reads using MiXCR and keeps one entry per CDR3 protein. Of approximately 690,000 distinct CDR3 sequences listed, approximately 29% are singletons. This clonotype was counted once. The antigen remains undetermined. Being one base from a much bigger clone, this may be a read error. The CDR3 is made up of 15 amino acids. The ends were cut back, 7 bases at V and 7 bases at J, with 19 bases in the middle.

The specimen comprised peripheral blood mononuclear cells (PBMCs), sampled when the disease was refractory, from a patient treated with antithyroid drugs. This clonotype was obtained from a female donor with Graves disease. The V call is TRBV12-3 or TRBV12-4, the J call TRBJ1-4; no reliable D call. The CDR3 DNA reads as TGTGCCAGCACCCTAACGTCAGGCAGAGGTGAAAAACTGTTTTTT. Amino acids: CASTLTSGRGEKLFF.